The table lists the clone carrying this TCR beta chain with a count of one. The data derive from a study of blood T cell repertoires in COVID-19. Across the study: Samples came from the United States, Italy and Spain, spanning acute and convalescent COVID-19.

From germline, CDR1 is MNHEY and CDR2 SMNVEV (reference sequence). V lost 5 bases to trimming and J lost 1 base, with 12 bases between them. This CDR3 region has 14 residues. Here immunoSEQ multiplex PCR was the method, and the copy in TCRdb shows in-frame clones only, minus some. The sample shows 300,000 to 400,000 clones, around 89% of them seen only once. The sequenced material came from PBMCs or T cells enriched from blood (not recorded which). The chain uses TRBV27 and TRBJ2-7; tentatively, D is TRBD1 (6 bases). The TCR sequence derives from a man aged 18 to 30 who had recovered from COVID-19. The CDR3 region is CASSPQGISYEQYF. CDR3 bases: TGTGCCAGCAGTCCACAGGGTATTTCCTACGAGCAGTACTTC.